The T cell receptor (beta chain) under discussion was sequenced for a study of vaccination effects on CD4 cells after COVID-19. Repertoires were generated with immunoSEQ multiplex PCR, while TCRdb's copy carries only in-frame clones and drops some. Of 65,000 to 70,000 clones in the sample, roughly three quarters are singletons; the top ten hold more than 0.85%. Study-wide findings and caveats: Marked clonal contraction was seen late after vaccination (in both infection- and vaccine-induced clones).

A remark on this clone: Its antigen is still unknown.

The germline CDR1 and CDR2 sequences are SQVTM and ANQGSEA. With 3 bases removed from V and 1 base from J, the gap between germline ends came to 16 bases. The CDR3 has 16 residues. Sequencing followed a ViraFEST assay step that expanded antigen-specific CD4+ T cells with viral peptide pools. CD4+ T cells were isolated after less than 12 days of culture. Each person got two doses of an mRNA SARS-CoV-2 vaccine, BNT162b2 or mRNA-1273. They grew two million PBMC in each well, adding 9.5 to 10 IU/ml IL-2 and roughly 9.3 ug/ml peptides. At days 3 and 7, half of the medium was exchanged for IL-2 medium. The specimen was CD4+ T cells from PBMCs cultured with HCoV-OC43 spike peptides, collected after COVID-19 vaccination. The sample's subset: HCoV-OC43 spike overlapping peptide pool stimulation. This chain joins TRBV29-1 and TRBJ2-1; no reliable D call. The TCR originated in a human donor who received a COVID-19 vaccine. CDR3 amino acids: CSVEGLLLLSYNEQFF. The CDR3 DNA is TGCAGCGTTGAGGGCCTCCTCCTACTTTCCTACAATGAGCAGTTCTTC.